This TCR beta chain was captured by sequencing in a study of blood T cell repertoires in COVID-19. Study as a whole: Samples taken during acute and convalescent COVID-19 were collected in the United States, Italy and Spain. PBMCs, B-cell-depleted T cells, or T cells were the source of the cDNA or gDNA that made up the material.

As originally analysed: Estimated nucleated cell counts came from reference gene primer amplification. The table came from immunoSEQ multiplex PCR; TCRdb's copy has only in-frame clones and leaves some out. V and J calls and clone size are as listed in that table; D and trimming were resolved from the DNA. The sample consists of 200,000 to 250,000 clones, approximately 78% of them appearing once. The CDR3 is 12 amino acids. Deletions cut 3 bases from V and 4 bases from J, with 6 bases between. Per the germline V gene, CDR1 is SGHRS and CDR2 is YFSETQ. Recruited during active infection, patients (from Seattle) were subsequently followed longitudinally.

This receptor was obtained from a woman over 75 with COVID-19, enrolled during active disease. The chain is built from TRBV5-1 and TRBJ2-3, with TRBD1 as a possible D gene (6 bases). What was sequenced was peripheral blood. CDR3 sequence reads: CASSWGPDTQYF. The CDR3 DNA follows: TGCGCCAGCAGCTGGGGGCCAGATACGCAGTATTTT. Full variable domain (outside the CDR3, taken from reference TRBV5-1 and TRBJ2-3): KAGVTQTPRYLIKTRGQQVTLSCSPISGHRSVSWYQQTPGQGLQFLFEYFSETQRNKGNFPGRFSGRQFSNSRSEMNVSTLELGDSALYLCASSWGPDTQYFGPGTRLTVL.